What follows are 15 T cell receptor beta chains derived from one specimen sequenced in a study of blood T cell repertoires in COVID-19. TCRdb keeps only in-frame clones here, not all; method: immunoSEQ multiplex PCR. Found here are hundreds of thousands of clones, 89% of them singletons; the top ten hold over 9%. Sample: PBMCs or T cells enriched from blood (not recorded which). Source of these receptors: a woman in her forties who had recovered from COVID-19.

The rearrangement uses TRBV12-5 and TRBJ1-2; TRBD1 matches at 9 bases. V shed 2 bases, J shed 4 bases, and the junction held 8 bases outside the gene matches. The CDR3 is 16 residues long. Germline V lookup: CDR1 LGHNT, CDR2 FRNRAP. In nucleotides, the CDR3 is TGTGCTAGTGGTTTGACAGGACAGGGGAGTTCCTATGGCTACACCTTC. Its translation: CASGLTGQGSSYGYTF.

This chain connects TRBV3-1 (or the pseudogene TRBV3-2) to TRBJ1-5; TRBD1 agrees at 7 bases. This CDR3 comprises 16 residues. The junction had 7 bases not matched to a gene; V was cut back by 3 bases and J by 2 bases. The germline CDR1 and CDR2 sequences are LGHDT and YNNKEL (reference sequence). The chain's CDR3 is CASSQNRGGGNQPQHF. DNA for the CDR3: TGTGCCAGCAGCCAGAACAGGGGCGGTGGCAATCAGCCCCAGCATTTT.

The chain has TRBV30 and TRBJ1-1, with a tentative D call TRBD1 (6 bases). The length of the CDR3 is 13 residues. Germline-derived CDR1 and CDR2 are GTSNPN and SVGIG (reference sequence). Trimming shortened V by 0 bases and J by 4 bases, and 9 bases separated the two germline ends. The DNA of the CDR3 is TGTGCCTGGAGTGTCACAGGGACCACTGAAGCTTTCTTT. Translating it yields CAWSVTGTTEAFF.

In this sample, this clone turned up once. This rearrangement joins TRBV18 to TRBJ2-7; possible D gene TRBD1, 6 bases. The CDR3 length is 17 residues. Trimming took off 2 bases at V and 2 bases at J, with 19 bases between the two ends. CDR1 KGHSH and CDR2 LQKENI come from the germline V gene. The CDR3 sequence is CASSPSLSTGLTYEQYF. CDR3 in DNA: TGTGCCAGCTCACCATCTTTAAGCACAGGGCTAACCTACGAGCAGTACTTC.

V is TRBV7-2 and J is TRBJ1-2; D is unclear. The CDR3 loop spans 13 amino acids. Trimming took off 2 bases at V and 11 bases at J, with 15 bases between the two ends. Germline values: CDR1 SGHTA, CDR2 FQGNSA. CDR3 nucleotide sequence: TGTGCCAGCAGCTTAACAGATTATATGGCTTACACCTTC. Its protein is CASSLTDYMAYTF.

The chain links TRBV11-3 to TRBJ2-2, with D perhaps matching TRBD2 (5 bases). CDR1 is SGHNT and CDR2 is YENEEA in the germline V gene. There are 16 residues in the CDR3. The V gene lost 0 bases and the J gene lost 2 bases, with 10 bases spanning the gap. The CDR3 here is CASSLERGFNTGELFF. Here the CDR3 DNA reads TGTGCCAGCAGCTTAGAACGGGGTTTCAACACCGGGGAGCTGTTTTTT.

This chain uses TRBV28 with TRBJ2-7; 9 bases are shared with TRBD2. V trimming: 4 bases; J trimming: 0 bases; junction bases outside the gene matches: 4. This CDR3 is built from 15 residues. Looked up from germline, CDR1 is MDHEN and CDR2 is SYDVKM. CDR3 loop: CASSSIAGVSYEQYF. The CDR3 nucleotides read TGTGCCAGCAGTTCCATAGCGGGGGTCTCCTACGAGCAGTACTTC.

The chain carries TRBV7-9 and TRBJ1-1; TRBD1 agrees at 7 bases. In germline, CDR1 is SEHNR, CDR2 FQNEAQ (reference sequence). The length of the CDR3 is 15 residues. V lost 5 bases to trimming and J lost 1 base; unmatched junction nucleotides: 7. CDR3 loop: CASSRNDRENTEAFF. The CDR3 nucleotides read TGTGCCAGCAGCCGCAATGACAGGGAGAACACTGAAGCTTTCTTT. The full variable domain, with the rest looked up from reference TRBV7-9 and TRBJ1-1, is DTGVSQNPRHKITKRGQNVTFRCDPISEHNRLYWYRQTLGQGPEFLTYFQNEAQLEKSRLLSDRFSAERPKGSFSTLEIQRTEQGDSAMYLCASSRNDRENTEAFFGQGTRLTVV.

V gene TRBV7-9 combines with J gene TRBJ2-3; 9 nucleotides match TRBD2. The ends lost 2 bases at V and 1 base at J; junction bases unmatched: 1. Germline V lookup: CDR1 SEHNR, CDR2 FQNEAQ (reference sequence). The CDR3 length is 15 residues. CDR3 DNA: TGTGCCAGCAGCTTAAGACTAGCGGGCACAGATACGCAGTATTTT. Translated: CASSLRLAGTDTQYF. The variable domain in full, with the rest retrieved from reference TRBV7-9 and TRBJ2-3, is DTGVSQNPRHKITKRGQNVTFRCDPISEHNRLYWYRQTLGQGPEFLTYFQNEAQLEKSRLLSDRFSAERPKGSFSTLEIQRTEQGDSAMYLCASSLRLAGTDTQYFGPGTRLTVL.

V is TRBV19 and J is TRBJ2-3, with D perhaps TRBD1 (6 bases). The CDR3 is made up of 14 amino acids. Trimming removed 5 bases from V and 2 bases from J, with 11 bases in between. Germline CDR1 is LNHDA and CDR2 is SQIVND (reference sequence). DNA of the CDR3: TGTGCCAGTAGTGATACGGGACACACAGATACGCAGTATTTT. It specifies CASSDTGHTDTQYF.

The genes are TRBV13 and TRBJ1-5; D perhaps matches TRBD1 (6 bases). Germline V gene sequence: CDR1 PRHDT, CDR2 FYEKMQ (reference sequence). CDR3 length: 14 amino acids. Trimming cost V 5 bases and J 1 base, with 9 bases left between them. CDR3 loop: CASSLRGSNQPQHF. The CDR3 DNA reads TGTGCCAGCAGCCTCAGGGGAAGCAATCAGCCCCAGCATTTT.

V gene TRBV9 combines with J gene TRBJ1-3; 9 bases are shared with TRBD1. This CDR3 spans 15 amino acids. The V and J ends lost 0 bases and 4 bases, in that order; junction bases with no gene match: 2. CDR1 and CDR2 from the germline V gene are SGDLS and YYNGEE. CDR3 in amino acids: CASSVVGQGGNTIYF. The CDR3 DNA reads TGTGCCAGCAGCGTAGTGGGACAGGGAGGAAACACCATATATTTT.

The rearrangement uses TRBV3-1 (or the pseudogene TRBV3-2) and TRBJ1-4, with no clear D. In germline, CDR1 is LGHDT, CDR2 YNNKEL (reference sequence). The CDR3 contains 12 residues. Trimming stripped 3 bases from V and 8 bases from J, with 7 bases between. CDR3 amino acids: CASSHPGEKLFF. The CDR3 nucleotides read TGTGCCAGCAGCCATCCCGGGGAAAAACTGTTTTTT.

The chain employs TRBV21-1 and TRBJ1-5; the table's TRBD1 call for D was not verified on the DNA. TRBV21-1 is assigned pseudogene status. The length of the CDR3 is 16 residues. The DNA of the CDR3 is TGTGCCAGCAGCAAAGGAGGGACAGGGGGCTATCAGCCCCAGCATTTT. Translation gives CASSKGGTGGYQPQHF.

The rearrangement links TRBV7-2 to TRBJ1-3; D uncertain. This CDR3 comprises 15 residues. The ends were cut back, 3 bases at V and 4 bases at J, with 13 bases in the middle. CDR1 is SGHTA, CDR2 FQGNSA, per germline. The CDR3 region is CASSLRGGSGNTIYF. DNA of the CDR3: TGTGCCAGCAGCTTGAGAGGAGGGTCCGGAAACACCATATATTTT. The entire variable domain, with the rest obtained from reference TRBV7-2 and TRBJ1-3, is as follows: GAGVSQSPSNKVTEKGKDVELRCDPISGHTALYWYRQSLGQGLEFLIYFQGNSAPDKSGLPSDRFSAERTGGSVSTLTIQRTQQEDSAVYLCASSLRGGSGNTIYFGEGSWLTVV.